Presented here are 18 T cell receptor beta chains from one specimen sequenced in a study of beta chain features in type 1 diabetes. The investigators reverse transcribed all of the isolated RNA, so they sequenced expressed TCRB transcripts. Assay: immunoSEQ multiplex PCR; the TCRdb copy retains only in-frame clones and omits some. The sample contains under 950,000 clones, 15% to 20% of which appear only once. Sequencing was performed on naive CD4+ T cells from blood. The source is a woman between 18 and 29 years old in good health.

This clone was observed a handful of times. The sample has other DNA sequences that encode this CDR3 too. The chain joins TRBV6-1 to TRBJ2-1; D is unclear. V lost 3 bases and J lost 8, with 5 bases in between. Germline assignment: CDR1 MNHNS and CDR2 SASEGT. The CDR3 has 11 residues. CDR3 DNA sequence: TGTGCCAGCAGTGAGCCCTATGAGCAGTTCTTC. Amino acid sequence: CASSEPYEQFF.

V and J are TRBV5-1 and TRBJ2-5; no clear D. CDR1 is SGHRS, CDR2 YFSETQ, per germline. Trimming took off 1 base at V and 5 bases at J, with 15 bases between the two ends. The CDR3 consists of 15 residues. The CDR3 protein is CASSLNQLGWETQYF. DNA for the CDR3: TGCGCCAGCAGCTTGAATCAGCTTGGGTGGGAGACCCAGTACTTC.

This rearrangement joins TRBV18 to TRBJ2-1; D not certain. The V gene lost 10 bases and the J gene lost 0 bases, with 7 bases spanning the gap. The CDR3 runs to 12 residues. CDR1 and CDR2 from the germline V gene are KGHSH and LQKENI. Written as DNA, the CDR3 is TGTGCCACAGGCTACTCCTACAATGAGCAGTTCTTC. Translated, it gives CATGYSYNEQFF. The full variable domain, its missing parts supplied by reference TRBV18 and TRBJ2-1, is NAGVMQNPRHLVRRRGQEARLRCSPMKGHSHVYWYRQLPEEGLKFMVYLQKENIIDESGMPKERFSAEFPKEGPSILRIQQVVRGDSAAYFCATGYSYNEQFFGPGTRLTVL.

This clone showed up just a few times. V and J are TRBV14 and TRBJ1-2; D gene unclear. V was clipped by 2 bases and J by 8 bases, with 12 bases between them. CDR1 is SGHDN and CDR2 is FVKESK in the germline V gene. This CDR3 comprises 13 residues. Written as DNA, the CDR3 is TGTGCCAGCAGCCAATCTGGGATGGGGGGCTACACCTTC. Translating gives CASSQSGMGGYTF.

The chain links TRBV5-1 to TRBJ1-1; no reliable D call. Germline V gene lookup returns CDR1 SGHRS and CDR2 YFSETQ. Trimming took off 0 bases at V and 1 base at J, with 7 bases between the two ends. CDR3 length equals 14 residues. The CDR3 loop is CASSLAGRNTEAFF. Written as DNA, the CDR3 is TGCGCCAGCAGCTTGGCCGGGAGGAACACTGAAGCTTTCTTT.

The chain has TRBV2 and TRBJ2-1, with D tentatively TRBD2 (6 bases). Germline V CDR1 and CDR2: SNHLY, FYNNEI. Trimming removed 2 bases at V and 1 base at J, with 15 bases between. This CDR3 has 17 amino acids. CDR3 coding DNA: TGTGCCAGCAGTGAACGGGCCGGGGGTCGGTCCTACAATGAGCAGTTCTTC. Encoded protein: CASSERAGGRSYNEQFF.

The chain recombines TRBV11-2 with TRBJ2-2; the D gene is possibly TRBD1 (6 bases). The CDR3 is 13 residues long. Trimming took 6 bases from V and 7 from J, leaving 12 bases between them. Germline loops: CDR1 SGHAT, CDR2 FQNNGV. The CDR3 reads CASSSQGVGELFF. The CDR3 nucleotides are TGTGCCAGCAGTTCACAGGGAGTCGGGGAGCTGTTTTTT.

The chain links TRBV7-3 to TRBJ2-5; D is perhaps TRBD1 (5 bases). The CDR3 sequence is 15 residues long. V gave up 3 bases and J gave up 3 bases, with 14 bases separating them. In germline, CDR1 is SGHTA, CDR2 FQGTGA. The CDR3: CASSLFGQGKETQYF. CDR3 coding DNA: TGTGCCAGCAGCTTGTTTGGGCAGGGCAAAGAGACCCAGTACTTC.

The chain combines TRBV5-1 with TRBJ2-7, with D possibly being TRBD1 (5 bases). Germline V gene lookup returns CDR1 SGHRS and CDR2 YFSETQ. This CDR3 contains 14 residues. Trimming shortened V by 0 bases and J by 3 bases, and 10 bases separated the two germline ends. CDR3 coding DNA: TGCGCCAGCAGCTTGGGGGGCAGCTTCTACGAGCAGTACTTC. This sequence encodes CASSLGGSFYEQYF.

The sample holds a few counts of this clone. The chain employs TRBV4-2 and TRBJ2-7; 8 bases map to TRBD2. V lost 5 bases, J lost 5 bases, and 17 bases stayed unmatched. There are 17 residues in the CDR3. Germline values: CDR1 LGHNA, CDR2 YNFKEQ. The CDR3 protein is CASSRQTRAGAINEQYF. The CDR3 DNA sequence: TGTGCCAGCAGCAGACAGACCCGAGCGGGAGCGATCAACGAGCAGTACTTC.

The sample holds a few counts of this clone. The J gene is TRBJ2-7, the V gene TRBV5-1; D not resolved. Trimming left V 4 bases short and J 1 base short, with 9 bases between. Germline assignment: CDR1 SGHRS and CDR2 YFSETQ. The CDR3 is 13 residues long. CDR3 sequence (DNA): TGCGCCAGCAGCCCTGGACGGTCCTACGAGCAGTACTTC. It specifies CASSPGRSYEQYF.

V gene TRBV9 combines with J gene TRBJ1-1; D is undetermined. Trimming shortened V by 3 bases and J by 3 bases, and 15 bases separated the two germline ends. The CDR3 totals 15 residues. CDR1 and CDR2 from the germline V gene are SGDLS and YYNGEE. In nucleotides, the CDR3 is TGTGCCAGCAGCGCCCTAGACTCCGTGGACACTGAAGCTTTCTTT. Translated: CASSALDSVDTEAFF.

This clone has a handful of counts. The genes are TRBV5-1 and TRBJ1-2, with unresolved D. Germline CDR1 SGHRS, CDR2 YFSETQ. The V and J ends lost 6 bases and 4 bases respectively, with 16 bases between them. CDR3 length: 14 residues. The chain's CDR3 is CASTSVAGTYGYTF. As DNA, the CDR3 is TGCGCCAGCACGAGCGTGGCAGGCACCTATGGCTACACCTTC.

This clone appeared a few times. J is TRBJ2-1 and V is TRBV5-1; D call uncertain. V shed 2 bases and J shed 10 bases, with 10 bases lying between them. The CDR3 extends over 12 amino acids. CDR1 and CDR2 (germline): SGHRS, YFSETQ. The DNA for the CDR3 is TGCGCCAGCAGCTTTACCGGTAGGGAGCAGTTCTTC. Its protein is CASSFTGREQFF. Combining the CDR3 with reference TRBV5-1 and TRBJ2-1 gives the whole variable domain KAGVTQTPRYLIKTRGQQVTLSCSPISGHRSVSWYQQTPGQGLQFLFEYFSETQRNKGNFPGRFSGRQFSNSRSEMNVSTLELGDSALYLCASSFTGREQFFGPGTRLTVL.

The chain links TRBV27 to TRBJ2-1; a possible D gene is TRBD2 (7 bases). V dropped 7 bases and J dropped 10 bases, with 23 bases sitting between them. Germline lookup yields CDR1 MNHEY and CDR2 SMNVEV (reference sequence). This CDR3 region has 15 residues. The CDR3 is CASIKGEGTIMEQFF. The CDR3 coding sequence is TGTGCCAGCATTAAGGGGGAGGGGACAATTATGGAGCAGTTCTTC.

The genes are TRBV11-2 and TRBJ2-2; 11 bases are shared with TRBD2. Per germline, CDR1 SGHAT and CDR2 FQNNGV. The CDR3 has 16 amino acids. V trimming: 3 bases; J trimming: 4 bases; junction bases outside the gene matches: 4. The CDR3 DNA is TGTGCCAGCAGCTTTACTAGCGGGAGTTCCACCGGGGAGCTGTTTTTT. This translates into CASSFTSGSSTGELFF.

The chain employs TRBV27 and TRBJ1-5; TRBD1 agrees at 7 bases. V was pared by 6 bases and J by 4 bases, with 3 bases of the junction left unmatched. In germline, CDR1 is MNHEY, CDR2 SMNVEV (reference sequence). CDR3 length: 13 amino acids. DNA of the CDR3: TGTGCCAGCAGGGACAGGCTGAATCAGCCCCAGCATTTT. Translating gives CASRDRLNQPQHF.

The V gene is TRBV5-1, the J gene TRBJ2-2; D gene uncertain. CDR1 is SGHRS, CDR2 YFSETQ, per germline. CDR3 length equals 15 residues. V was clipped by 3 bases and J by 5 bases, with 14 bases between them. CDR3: CASSYLTTRTGELFF. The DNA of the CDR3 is TGCGCCAGCAGCTATCTAACCACGCGGACCGGGGAGCTGTTTTTT.